What follows are 30 T cell receptor beta chains derived from one specimen sequenced in a study of shared clonotypes between healthy human individuals. The assay was immunoSEQ multiplex PCR, and TCRdb's table has in-frame clones only and misses some. Here the sample spans 2 million to 3 million clones, 93% being singletons. The specimen sequenced was naive CD4+ T cells from PBMCs. The subset: CD45RA+ positively selected. These receptors all come from a young man in good health. Some clones in this sample may be carry-over from other donors' samples.

Details on this clone: The sample holds other DNA sequences that translate to the same CDR3. The gene calls are TRBV18 and TRBJ1-5, with D unclear. CDR1 and CDR2 (germline): KGHSH, LQKENI. This CDR3 spans 13 amino acids. Trimming left V 3 bases short and J 4 bases short, with 7 bases between. The CDR3: CASSPDGNQPQHF. For the CDR3, the DNA is TGTGCCAGCTCACCCGACGGAAATCAGCCCCAGCATTTT.

The chain joins TRBV5-4 to TRBJ2-1, with TRBD2 matching over 10 bases. The germline V gene encodes CDR1 SGHNT and CDR2 YYREEE (reference sequence). The J segment lost 10 bases and the V segment lost 2 bases, leaving 9 bases of the junction unmatched. The CDR3 length is 15 residues. Here the CDR3 reads CASSFIAGGPREQFF. As DNA, the CDR3 is TGTGCCAGCAGCTTTATAGCGGGGGGACCAAGGGAGCAGTTCTTC.

This clone was counted a single time. This chain connects TRBV7-2 to TRBJ2-7; D gene unclear. The CDR3 length is 14 residues. The ends were cut back, 1 base at V and 5 bases at J, with 12 bases in the middle. The germline V gene encodes CDR1 SGHTA and CDR2 FQGNSA. The DNA for the CDR3 is TGTGCCAGCAGCTTAGGGAGTAAGCTCCACGAGCAGTACTTC. Protein: CASSLGSKLHEQYF.

The rearrangement links TRBV19 to TRBJ1-5; D call uncertain. The V gene lost 4 bases and the J gene lost 0 bases, with 4 bases spanning the gap. From germline, CDR1 is LNHDA and CDR2 SQIVND (reference sequence). The CDR3 is made up of 13 amino acids. CDR3 sequence reads: CASSTVSNQPQHF. The CDR3 coding sequence is TGTGCCAGTAGTACGGTTAGCAATCAGCCCCAGCATTTT.

This clone was seen only once. The V gene is TRBV27, the J gene TRBJ1-1; D gene ambiguous. In germline, CDR1 is MNHEY, CDR2 SMNVEV (reference sequence). Trimming took off 7 bases at V and 1 base at J, with 13 bases between the two ends. This CDR3 has 14 residues. The CDR3 DNA reads as TGTGCCAGCAAGCCGGACCCTACGAACACTGAAGCTTTCTTT. Residues: CASKPDPTNTEAFF.

V usage is TRBV28 and J usage is TRBJ1-1; 10 bases are shared with TRBD1. The germline CDR1 and CDR2 sequences are MDHEN and SYDVKM. CDR3 length: 16 residues. Trimming removed 2 bases from V and 4 bases from J; junction bases left unmatched: 7. The CDR3 sequence is CASSLKRRTGGTEAFF. In nucleotides, the CDR3 is TGTGCCAGCAGTTTAAAGAGGCGGACAGGGGGCACTGAAGCTTTCTTT.

Turning to this clone: In the same sample, other DNA sequences code for this CDR3. The V call is TRBV7-3, the J call TRBJ1-1; D uncertain. Trimming shortened V by 1 base and J by 1 base, and 4 bases separated the two germline ends. The CDR3 covers 13 residues. Germline CDR1 SGHTA, CDR2 FQGTGA. Here the CDR3 DNA reads TGTGCCAGCAGCTTAATGGGGAACACTGAAGCTTTCTTT. Protein product: CASSLMGNTEAFF. The variable domain in full, completed from reference TRBV7-3 and TRBJ1-1, reads GAGVSQTPSNKVTEKGKYVELRCDPISGHTALYWYRQSLGQGPEFLIYFQGTGAADDSGLPNDRFFAVRPEGSVSTLKIQRTERGDSAVYLCASSLMGNTEAFFGQGTRLTVV.

The chain uses TRBV19 and TRBJ2-5, with D perhaps TRBD2 (5 bases). This CDR3 has 11 amino acids. Germline V gives CDR1 LNHDA, CDR2 SQIVND (reference sequence). Trimming cost V 10 bases and J 7 bases, with 13 bases left between them. The CDR3 loop reads CATGSGGTQYF. The CDR3 DNA reads TGTGCCACGGGGAGCGGAGGGACCCAGTACTTC.

The chain has TRBV7-3 and TRBJ2-1; 7 bases map to TRBD1. Germline V gene lookup returns CDR1 SGHTA and CDR2 FQGTGA. V gave up 3 bases and J gave up 0 bases; unmatched junction bases: 17. The CDR3 is 20 amino acids. The CDR3: CASSFPAGGPTSSSYNEQFF. The CDR3 nucleotides are TGTGCCAGCAGCTTTCCCGCAGGGGGACCGACGTCAAGCTCCTACAATGAGCAGTTCTTC.

The J gene is TRBJ1-5, the V gene TRBV6-5; 10 bases fit TRBD1. V was pared by 4 bases and J by 4 bases, with 1 base of the junction left unmatched. The germline V gene has CDR1 MNHEY and CDR2 SVGAGI. The CDR3 has 14 residues. CDR3 amino acids: CASSWGQGNQPQHF. The DNA of the CDR3 is TGTGCCAGCAGTTGGGGACAGGGGAATCAGCCCCAGCATTTT.

The chain carries TRBV6-5 and TRBJ2-7; 7 bases match TRBD2. V trimming: 5 bases; J trimming: 5 bases; junction bases outside the gene matches: 9. This CDR3 has 14 amino acids. CDR1 is MNHEY and CDR2 is SVGAGI in the germline V gene. The CDR3 DNA reads as TGTGCCAGCAGTCCACGGCGGGAGAGGCACGAGCAGTACTTC. This translates into CASSPRRERHEQYF.

The table lists this clone with a few counts. The V call is TRBV6-6, the J call TRBJ2-7; no definite D call. Germline CDR1 and CDR2: MNHNY and SVGAGI (reference sequence). The CDR3 is made up of 13 amino acids. With 11 bases removed from V and 5 bases from J, the gap between germline ends came to 19 bases. The CDR3 sequence: CAVLSLSPHEQYF. The CDR3 region has the DNA TGTGCCGTCCTCAGTCTCTCCCCCCACGAGCAGTACTTC.

The CDR3 sequence is CASSPGQGEKLFF. In DNA form, the CDR3 reads TGTGCCAGCAGCCCAGGGCAGGGTGAAAAACTGTTTTTT. The chain is built from TRBV7-9 and TRBJ1-4, with D perhaps matching TRBD1 (5 bases). CDR3 size: 13 residues. CDR1 is SEHNR and CDR2 is FQNEAQ in the germline V gene (reference sequence). The ends were cut back, 5 bases at V and 7 bases at J, with 11 bases in the middle.

The chain links TRBV27 to TRBJ2-7, with D possibly being TRBD1 (5 bases). Germline assignment: CDR1 MNHEY and CDR2 SMNVEV (reference sequence). V lost 4 bases, J lost 4 bases, and 20 bases lay in between. This CDR3 has 16 residues. CDR3 nucleotides: TGTGCCAGCAGTTGGGGCCGTGGACACACCTATTACGAGCAGTACTTC. Its protein is CASSWGRGHTYYEQYF.

The rearrangement links TRBV2 to TRBJ2-5; maybe TRBD1 (5 bases). Germline CDR1 is SNHLY and CDR2 is FYNNEI. The CDR3 consists of 15 residues. Trimming stripped 6 bases from V and 4 bases from J, with 18 bases between. CDR3 protein: CASSGALPRGETQYF. The CDR3 DNA is TGTGCCAGCAGCGGAGCTTTGCCAAGGGGAGAGACCCAGTACTTC.

The chain carries TRBV5-1 and TRBJ2-1; 16 nucleotides match TRBD2. The length of the CDR3 is 19 residues. Germline CDR1 is SGHRS and CDR2 is YFSETQ. V was pared by 4 bases and J by 2 bases, with 9 bases of the junction left unmatched. The CDR3: CASSRGLAGGLITYNEQFF. The DNA of the CDR3 is TGCGCCAGCAGCCGGGGACTAGCGGGAGGGCTAATTACCTACAATGAGCAGTTCTTC. The variable domain in full, completed from reference TRBV5-1 and TRBJ2-1, reads KAGVTQTPRYLIKTRGQQVTLSCSPISGHRSVSWYQQTPGQGLQFLFEYFSETQRNKGNFPGRFSGRQFSNSRSEMNVSTLELGDSALYLCASSRGLAGGLITYNEQFFGPGTRLTVL.

V usage is TRBV6-5 and J usage is TRBJ2-1, with D possibly TRBD2 on 5 matching bases. The CDR3 runs 15 residues. Deletions cut 6 bases from V and 6 bases from J, with 18 bases between. CDR1 is MNHEY, CDR2 SVGAGI, per germline. CDR3 DNA: TGTGCCAGCAGGAAAACAGCGGTGGATAGCAATGAGCAGTTCTTC. This translates into CASRKTAVDSNEQFF.

The CDR3 protein is CSGRRGLSGNEQFF. CDR3 DNA sequence: TGCAGCGGCCGACGAGGATTGAGTGGGAATGAGCAGTTCTTC. The chain employs TRBV29-1 and TRBJ2-1; D unclear. Between the trimmed V and J ends, which lost 7 bases and 7 bases, there was a span of 20 bases. Germline CDR1 SQVTM, CDR2 ANQGSEA. CDR3 length: 14 residues.

This clone was detected once. This rearrangement joins TRBV28 to TRBJ2-2, with 11 bases fitting TRBD1. The CDR3 runs 16 residues. Germline loops: CDR1 MDHEN, CDR2 SYDVKM. The ends lost 2 bases at V and 8 bases at J; junction bases unmatched: 7. CDR3 DNA: TGTGCCAGCAGTTTACCAGGACAGGGGGCTCAGGGGGAGCTGTTTTTT. Its protein is CASSLPGQGAQGELFF.

V is TRBV27 and J is TRBJ1-4; 9 positions match TRBD1. After removal of 4 bases from V and 5 bases from J, the junction contained 8 bases not matched to a gene. The germline CDR1 and CDR2 sequences are MNHEY and SMNVEV (reference sequence). The CDR3 has 16 residues. The CDR3 loop reads CASSSRTGATNEKLFF. CDR3 DNA sequence: TGTGCCAGCAGTTCTCGGACAGGGGCCACAAATGAAAAACTGTTTTTT.

In its sample, this clone was seen once. V gene TRBV2 combines with J gene TRBJ1-1, with D hard to call. The CDR3 has 13 residues. Trimming cost V 8 bases and J 0 bases, with 10 bases left between them. Germline loops: CDR1 SNHLY, CDR2 FYNNEI. As DNA, the CDR3 is TGTGCCAGCTTTGGGCAGATGAACACTGAAGCTTTCTTT. Protein: CASFGQMNTEAFF.

A word on this clone: The same CDR3 is also encoded by other DNA sequences in this sample. The chain's CDR3 is CASSERNTEAFF. The DNA of the CDR3 is TGTGCCAGCAGTGAAAGGAACACTGAAGCTTTCTTT. The gene calls are TRBV25-1 and TRBJ1-1, with D uncertain. Trimming shortened V by 2 bases and J by 1 base, and 2 bases separated the two germline ends. CDR3 length: 12 amino acids. CDR1 is MGHDK and CDR2 is SYGVNS in the germline V gene. Full variable domain (remainder filled in from reference TRBV25-1 and TRBJ1-1): EADIYQTPRYLVIGTGKKITLECSQTMGHDKMYWYQQDPGMELHLIHYSYGVNSTEKGDLSSESTVSRIRTEHFPLTLESARPSHTSQYLCASSERNTEAFFGQGTRLTVV.

J is TRBJ2-1 and V is TRBV19; 7 bases fit TRBD1. The junction had 3 bases not matched to a gene; V was cut back by 6 bases and J by 4 bases. Germline loops: CDR1 LNHDA, CDR2 SQIVND (reference sequence). This CDR3 spans 13 amino acids. Here the CDR3 DNA reads TGTGCCAGTAGGGGGACAGCATACAATGAGCAGTTCTTC. Protein: CASRGTAYNEQFF.

The V call is TRBV5-1, the J call TRBJ1-2, with D perhaps TRBD1 (5 bases). The V and J ends lost 0 bases and 8 bases respectively, with 17 bases between them. From germline, CDR1 is SGHRS and CDR2 YFSETQ. The CDR3 length is 15 residues. CDR3 sequence: CASSLAVGPSGGYTF. The CDR3 DNA is TGCGCCAGCAGCTTGGCGGTGGGGCCAAGCGGCGGCTACACCTTC.

The CDR3: CASSSGTDHQPQHF. The CDR3 DNA reads as TGTGCCAGCAGTTCCGGGACCGATCATCAGCCCCAGCATTTT. V and J are TRBV28 and TRBJ1-5; D may be TRBD1 (5 bases). V gave up 4 bases and J gave up 5 bases, with 12 bases separating them. Germline assignment: CDR1 MDHEN and CDR2 SYDVKM. The CDR3 has 14 amino acids.

This sequence joins TRBV28 and TRBJ1-2, with D perhaps matching TRBD1 (6 bases). Deletions cut 10 bases from V and 4 bases from J, with 31 bases between. The CDR3 extends over 18 amino acids. Looked up from germline, CDR1 is MDHEN and CDR2 is SYDVKM. The chain's CDR3 is CAIPHAPGLRGIAYGYTF. The DNA of the CDR3 is TGTGCCATCCCCCATGCACCGGGTCTAAGGGGGATCGCCTATGGCTACACCTTC.

The gene calls are TRBV7-6 and TRBJ2-3; no definite D call. Per the germline V gene, CDR1 is SGHVS and CDR2 is FNYEAQ. V was pared by 7 bases and J by 2 bases, with 7 bases between. This CDR3 is 12 amino acids long. The CDR3 protein is CASKGSTDTQYF. CDR3 bases: TGTGCCAGCAAAGGATCCACAGATACGCAGTATTTT.

This clone was found a few times. This chain joins TRBV29-1 and TRBJ2-7; the D gene is possibly TRBD2 (6 bases). Germline CDR1 reads SQVTM; CDR2 reads ANQGSEA. Trimming cost V 6 bases and J 4 bases, with 16 bases left between them. This CDR3 is 13 amino acids long. The CDR3 region has the DNA TGCAGCGTCCTGCTGGGGGGTCGATACGAGCAGTACTTC. Residues: CSVLLGGRYEQYF.

Notes on this clone: Other DNA sequences in this sample translate to the same CDR3. The chain couples TRBV7-3 to TRBJ2-2, with TRBD2 matching 10 bases. With V trimmed by 5 bases and J by 6 bases, 3 bases remained unmatched. This CDR3 contains 14 residues. CDR1 is SGHTA, CDR2 FQGTGA, per germline. The CDR3 DNA sequence: TGTGCCAGCAGCCCCGGGACTAGCGCCGGGGAGCTGTTTTTT. It specifies CASSPGTSAGELFF.

The table lists this clone with a count of one. The chain carries TRBV6-1 and TRBJ2-5; 11 positions match TRBD1. The CDR3 length is 15 residues. Germline V gives CDR1 MNHNS, CDR2 SASEGT. Germline trimming cut 6 bases from V and 1 base from J; bases unmatched to any gene: 4. As DNA, the CDR3 is TGTGCCAGCAGCGGACAGGGGGCAATCCAAGAGACCCAGTACTTC. It yields the protein CASSGQGAIQETQYF.